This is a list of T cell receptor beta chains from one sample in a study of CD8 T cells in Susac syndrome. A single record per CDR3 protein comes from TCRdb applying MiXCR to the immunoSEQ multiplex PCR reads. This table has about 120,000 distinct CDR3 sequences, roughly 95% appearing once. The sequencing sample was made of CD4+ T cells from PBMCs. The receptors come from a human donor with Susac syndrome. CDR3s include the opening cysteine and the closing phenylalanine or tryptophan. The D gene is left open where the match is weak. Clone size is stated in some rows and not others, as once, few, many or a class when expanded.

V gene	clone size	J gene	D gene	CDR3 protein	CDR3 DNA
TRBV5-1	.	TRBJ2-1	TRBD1	CASSGQGAGEQFF	TGCGCCAGCAGCGGACAGGGGGCAGGTGAGCAGTTCTTC
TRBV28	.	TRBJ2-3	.	CASSSSSTDTQYF	TGTGCCAGCAGTTCCTCTAGCACAGATACGCAGTATTTT
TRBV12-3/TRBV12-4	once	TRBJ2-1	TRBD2	CASSFQGLAGGHYNEQFF	TGTGCCAGCAGTTTTCAGGGCCTAGCGGGAGGTCACTACAATGAGCAGTTCTTC
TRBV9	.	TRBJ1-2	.	CASSSRSYGYTF	TGTGCCAGCAGCTCCCGTAGCTATGGCTACACCTTC
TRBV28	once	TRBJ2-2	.	CAAAQKPGELFF	TGTGCCGCGGCCCAAAAACCCGGGGAGCTGTTTTTT
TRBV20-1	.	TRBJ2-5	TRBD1	CSAKPDRGRQETQYF	TGCAGTGCCAAACCGGATAGGGGGCGACAAGAGACCCAGTACTTC
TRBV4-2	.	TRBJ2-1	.	CASSHVKSGVADNEQFF	TGTGCCAGCAGCCACGTGAAATCGGGAGTTGCGGACAATGAGCAGTTCTTC
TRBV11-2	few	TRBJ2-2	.	CASSLVRGNTGELFF	TGTGCCAGCAGCTTAGTAAGGGGAAACACCGGGGAGCTGTTTTTT
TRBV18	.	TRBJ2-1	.	CASSPRGAEQFF	TGTGCCAGCTCACCTAGAGGGGCTGAGCAGTTCTTC
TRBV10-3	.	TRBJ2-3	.	CAIRTVTADTQYF	TGTGCCATCAGGACAGTGACTGCAGATACGCAGTATTTT
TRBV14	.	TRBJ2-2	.	CASSQEHLVTGELFF	TGTGCCAGCAGCCAAGAACATTTAGTCACCGGGGAGCTGTTTTTT
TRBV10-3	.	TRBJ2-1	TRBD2	CAISEPLGGRLNEQFF	TGTGCCATCAGTGAGCCGTTAGGCGGGAGATTGAATGAGCAGTTCTTC
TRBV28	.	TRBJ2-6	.	CASSVTGTTGANVLTF	TGTGCCAGCAGCGTTACCGGGACAACTGGGGCCAACGTCCTGACTTTC
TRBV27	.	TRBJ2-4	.	CASSDRKNIQYF	TGTGCCAGCAGCGACAGGAAAAACATTCAGTACTTC
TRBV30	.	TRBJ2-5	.	CASTRGVQETQYF	TGTGCCTCGACCAGGGGGGTCCAAGAGACCCAGTACTTC
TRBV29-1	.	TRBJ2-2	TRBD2	CSVRPGLAGRLGELFF	TGCAGCGTTAGACCGGGACTAGCGGGAAGGCTCGGGGAGCTGTTTTTT
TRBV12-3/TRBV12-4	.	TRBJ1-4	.	CASSLGLGRREKLFF	TGTGCCAGCAGTTTAGGACTGGGCCGCAGGGAAAAACTGTTTTTT
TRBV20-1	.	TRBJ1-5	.	CSARDRAWGPRQPQHF	TGCAGTGCTAGAGATCGGGCCTGGGGCCCCCGGCAGCCCCAGCATTTT
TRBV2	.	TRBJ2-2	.	CASRANTNTGELFF	TGTGCCAGCAGGGCCAATACGAACACCGGGGAGCTGTTTTTT
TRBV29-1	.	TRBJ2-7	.	CSVEAPPYEQYF	TGCAGCGTTGAAGCCCCCCCCTACGAGCAGTACTTC
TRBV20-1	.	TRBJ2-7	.	CSARDVGSSYEQYF	TGCAGTGCTAGAGATGTAGGCAGTTCCTACGAGCAGTACTTC
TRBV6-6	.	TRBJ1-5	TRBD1	CASSAGQGKGNQPQHF	TGTGCCAGCAGCGCGGGACAGGGCAAAGGCAATCAGCCCCAGCATTTT
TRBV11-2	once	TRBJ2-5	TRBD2	CASSLAVLAGAETQYF	TGTGCCAGCAGCTTAGCCGTCCTAGCGGGAGCTGAGACCCAGTACTTC
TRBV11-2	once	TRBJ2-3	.	CASALTYTDTQYF	TGTGCCAGCGCCCTGACGTACACAGATACGCAGTATTTT
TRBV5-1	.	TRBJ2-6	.	CASTSGSTFGANVLTF	TGCGCCAGCACAAGCGGGTCAACCTTTGGGGCCAACGTCCTGACTTTC
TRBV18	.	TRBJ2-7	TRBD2	CASSSGLAGVSYEQYF	TGTGCCAGCTCATCGGGACTAGCGGGAGTGTCCTACGAGCAGTACTTC
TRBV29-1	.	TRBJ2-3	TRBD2	CSVGSGPSTDTQYF	TGCAGCGTTGGTAGCGGGCCTAGCACAGATACGCAGTATTTT
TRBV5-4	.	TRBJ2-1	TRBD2	CASSSGTSGRNEQFF	TGTGCCAGCAGCTCCGGGACTAGCGGGAGGAATGAGCAGTTCTTC